A single sample gave rise to the 30 T cell receptor beta chains below, sequenced in a study of CD4 and CD8 cells across lung adenocarcinoma regions. TCRdb passed the PCR reads through MiXCR, listing each CDR3 protein once. The profile shows 4,000 or so distinct CDR3 sequences, 64% of them singletons. The sample comprised CD8+ T cells from the margin of a lung tumor. These receptors all come from a female donor with lung adenocarcinoma. The CD4 and CD8 labels of this study may be unreliable.

The genes are TRBV3-1 and TRBJ2-3, with 7 bases identical to TRBD2. After removal of 1 base from V and 5 bases from J, the junction contained 9 bases not matched to a gene. Germline assignment: CDR1 LGHDT and CDR2 YNNKEL (reference sequence). The CDR3 has 16 amino acids. The CDR3 DNA reads TGTGCCAGCAGCCAAGGAGGGAGGGCCGGGGGAGATACGCAGTATTTT. Amino acids: CASSQGGRAGGDTQYF.

The chain is built from TRBV7-2 and TRBJ2-3; D is perhaps TRBD1 (7 bases). The J call may be mistaken, given a closer DNA end match to TRBJ2-5. The CDR3 has 16 residues. The germline V gene encodes CDR1 SGHTA and CDR2 FQGNSA. CDR3 in amino acids: CASSGRTGGRQETQYF. DNA for the CDR3: TGTGCCAGCAGCGGGCGGACAGGAGGGCGGCAAGAGACCCAGTACTTC.

This clonotype was seen more than once but under ten times. V usage is TRBV6-5 and J usage is TRBJ1-3, with D unresolved. The CDR3 contains 15 residues. Per germline, CDR1 MNHEY and CDR2 SVGAGI. Between the trimmed V and J ends, which lost 0 bases and 4 bases, there was a span of 10 bases. CDR3 sequence: CASSYSTASGNTIYF. The CDR3 nucleotides read TGTGCCAGCAGTTACTCGACGGCCAGCGGAAACACCATATATTTT.

This clonotype was seen a few times. The V and J genes are TRBV6-1 and TRBJ2-1; D is uncertain. Germline CDR1 and CDR2: MNHNS and SASEGT. The ends were cut back, 8 bases at V and 7 bases at J, with 12 bases in the middle. This CDR3 has 12 amino acids. The CDR3 loop reads CASSNFWNEQFF. CDR3 nucleotide sequence: TGTGCCAGCTCTAACTTTTGGAATGAGCAGTTCTTC.

The table lists this clonotype with a few counts. The junction departs from germline at one end; a sequencing error may be responsible. CDR3 in DNA: TGTGCCAGCAGGGAAGGGAGGTTTTTGGGGGAGCTGTTTTTT. It is translated as CASREGRFLGELFF. This chain joins TRBV6-1 and TRBJ2-2, with a weak D call TRBD2 (6 bases). CDR1 MNHNS and CDR2 SASEGT come from the germline V gene. CDR3 length: 14 amino acids.

The CDR3 DNA reads TGTGCCAGCATTAGGACAGGAGTGGGTAGCGGGAATTTTCACAATGAGCAGTTCTTC. Amino acids: CASIRTGVGSGNFHNEQFF. This rearrangement joins TRBV6-5 to TRBJ2-1, with D perhaps TRBD2 (8 bases). V was shortened by 7 bases and J by 5 bases, with 30 bases between the two germline ends. This CDR3 is 19 amino acids long. CDR1 MNHEY and CDR2 SVGAGI come from the germline V gene.

This clonotype is medium-sized by share. The chain recombines TRBV4-1 with TRBJ2-2; 8 bases align to TRBD1. The CDR3 spans 16 residues. The V gene end was trimmed by 0 bases and the J gene end by 5 bases; junction bases not matched to a gene: 5. Per the germline V gene, CDR1 is MGHRA and CDR2 is YSYEKL. CDR3 sequence reads: CASSQDGTGPTGELFF. CDR3 nucleotides: TGCGCCAGCAGCCAAGATGGGACAGGACCAACCGGGGAGCTGTTTTTT.

The rearrangement joins TRBV7-2 to TRBJ2-1; 7 nucleotides match TRBD2. CDR3 length equals 16 residues. The V gene end was trimmed by 2 bases and the J gene end by 0 bases; junction bases not matched to a gene: 4. Germline-derived CDR1 and CDR2 are SGHTA and FQGNSA. DNA for the CDR3: TGTGCCAGCAGCTTACTAGCGGTCCCCTCCTACAATGAGCAGTTCTTC. Its protein is CASSLLAVPSYNEQFF.

Relative to its sample, this clonotype is large. The chain links TRBV6-1 to TRBJ1-1; D remains ambiguous. Germline CDR1 and CDR2: MNHNS and SASEGT. V gave up 7 bases and J gave up 3 bases, with 12 bases separating them. The CDR3 runs 13 residues. The CDR3 DNA reads TGTGCCAGCAAGTCGAACAGACACACTGAAGCTTTCTTT. Protein: CASKSNRHTEAFF.

V and J are TRBV6-5 and TRBJ2-2, with D hard to call. Per the germline V gene, CDR1 is MNHEY and CDR2 is SVGAGI. Trimming left V 0 bases short and J 6 bases short, with 5 bases between. This CDR3 is built from 13 residues. CDR3 in amino acids: CASSYSPSGELFF. CDR3 bases: TGTGCCAGCAGTTACTCGCCCTCCGGGGAGCTGTTTTTT.

The V and J genes are TRBV7-2 and TRBJ1-1, with 9 bases matching TRBD1. The germline V gene has CDR1 SGHTA and CDR2 FQGNSA. CDR3 size: 14 residues. The junction had 5 bases not matched to a gene; V was cut back by 4 bases and J by 5 bases. The CDR3 loop reads CASSSGTGLTEAFF. In nucleotides, the CDR3 is TGTGCCAGCAGCTCTGGGACAGGGCTGACTGAAGCTTTCTTT.

Here the CDR3 reads CASSSPRTPSTDTQYF. The DNA of the CDR3 is TGTGCCAGCAGCTCCCCCCGCACCCCTAGCACAGATACGCAGTATTTT. The gene calls are TRBV7-2 and TRBJ2-3; D gene ambiguous. Germline loops: CDR1 SGHTA, CDR2 FQGNSA. V lost 4 bases to trimming and J lost 0 bases, with 14 bases between them. The CDR3 spans 16 residues.

This clonotype is large. J is TRBJ2-1 and V is TRBV27; 13 bases match TRBD2. CDR1 is MNHEY, CDR2 SMNVEV, per germline (reference sequence). V gave up 5 bases and J gave up 7 bases; unmatched junction bases: 8. The CDR3 is 16 amino acids. The CDR3 reads CASSILLAGGGNEQFF. For the CDR3, the DNA is TGTGCCAGCAGTATACTACTAGCGGGGGGGGGGAATGAGCAGTTCTTC.

V gene TRBV7-9 combines with J gene TRBJ1-6, with D uncertain. The V and J ends lost 4 bases and 11 bases respectively, with 12 bases between them. The CDR3 has 13 amino acids. Germline V lookup: CDR1 SEHNR, CDR2 FQNEAQ (reference sequence). CDR3 region: CASSSQTSTPLHF. CDR3 bases: TGTGCCAGCAGCTCCCAGACATCCACACCCCTCCACTTT.

The gene calls are TRBV6-1 and TRBJ2-1; D may be TRBD1 (6 bases). Trimming removed 3 bases at V and 2 bases at J, with 14 bases between. This CDR3 comprises 16 residues. Germline assignment: CDR1 MNHNS and CDR2 SASEGT. Written as DNA, the CDR3 is TGTGCCAGCAGTGACTTGGGGGCAGCTACCTACAATGAGCAGTTCTTC. Its translation: CASSDLGAATYNEQFF.

V is TRBV11-3 and J is TRBJ2-5; possible D gene TRBD1, 7 bases. Trimming left V 3 bases short and J 1 base short, with 12 bases between. Germline lookup yields CDR1 SGHNT and CDR2 YENEEA. This CDR3 has 15 residues. CDR3 loop: CASSLGGQPQETQYF. For the CDR3, the DNA is TGTGCCAGCAGCTTGGGGGGACAGCCCCAAGAGACCCAGTACTTC.

The chain recombines TRBV6-5 with TRBJ1-3, with D uncertain. Germline assignment: CDR1 MNHEY and CDR2 SVGAGI. The CDR3 length is 14 residues. V was trimmed by 5 bases and J by 1 base, leaving 9 bases between them. CDR3 in DNA: TGTGCCAGCAGTATACGGGAATCTGGAAACACCATATATTTT. This translates into CASSIRESGNTIYF.

The gene calls are TRBV6-1 and TRBJ1-2, with no clear D. V lost 0 bases and J 5 bases, leaving 22 bases between the germline ends. CDR1 is MNHNS, CDR2 SASEGT, per germline. This CDR3 contains 18 residues. DNA of the CDR3: TGTGCCAGCAGTGAAGCGATTTTTCCGCAGTCTCAACGGTATGGCTACACCTTC. Amino acid sequence: CASSEAIFPQSQRYGYTF.

The chain employs TRBV6-1 and TRBJ2-1, with D perhaps TRBD1 (6 bases). The J call may be faulty, since TRBJ2-7 better matches the DNA end. Germline lookup yields CDR1 MNHNS and CDR2 SASEGT. The CDR3 extends over 13 amino acids. For the CDR3, the DNA is TGTGCCAGCAGTACGACAGGTTCCTACGAGCAGTACTTC. Residues: CASSTTGSYEQYF.

V gene TRBV12-5 combines with J gene TRBJ1-2; D gene ambiguous. The V gene's germline CDR1 is LGHNT and CDR2 FRNRAP. This CDR3 has 16 amino acids. Trimming took off 2 bases at V and 4 bases at J, with 17 bases between the two ends. CDR3 DNA sequence: TGTGCTAGTGGTTTGCCAACGCAAATTCGAGGCTATGGCTACACCTTC. Translated, it gives CASGLPTQIRGYGYTF.

The CDR3 DNA is TGTGCCACCCGGCGGAGGGGGCAAGGGAGTGAGCAGTTCTTC. As protein: CATRRRGQGSEQFF. This chain uses TRBV10-3 with TRBJ2-1, with TRBD1 as a possible D gene (7 bases). Trimming removed 10 bases from V and 9 bases from J, with 22 bases in between. CDR1 and CDR2 (germline): ENHRY, SYGVKD. The CDR3 spans 14 residues.

The sample holds a few counts of this clonotype. The chain recombines TRBV6-1 with TRBJ2-1; D unclear. The CDR3 runs to 13 residues. V lost 0 bases, J lost 9 bases, and 9 bases lay in between. CDR1 MNHNS and CDR2 SASEGT come from the germline V gene. In DNA, the CDR3 is TGTGCCAGCAGTGAAGCTTGGGTGGGTGAGCAGTTCTTC. Its protein product is CASSEAWVGEQFF.

The chain has TRBV6-1 and TRBJ2-4; 7 bases agree with TRBD1. The germline V gene has CDR1 MNHNS and CDR2 SASEGT. This CDR3 is built from 15 residues. CDR3 DNA sequence: TGTGGCAGGGGGACCGGGGCATGTGACAAAGAGATCCAGTACTTC. This sequence encodes CGRGTGACDKEIQYF.

V and J are TRBV4-1 and TRBJ1-3; tentative D call: TRBD1 (6 bases). This CDR3 contains 16 residues. With 1 base removed from V and 1 base from J, the gap between germline ends came to 11 bases. The germline V gene has CDR1 MGHRA and CDR2 YSYEKL. The CDR3 DNA reads TGCGCCAGCAGCCAAGGGGGGCGGAGATCTGGAAACACCATATATTTT. It codes for CASSQGGRRSGNTIYF.

The chain recombines TRBV6-1 with TRBJ2-2, with 10 bases fitting TRBD1. The V gene end was trimmed by 6 bases and the J gene end by 6 bases; junction bases not matched to a gene: 7. Per germline, CDR1 MNHNS and CDR2 SASEGT. CDR3 length: 15 amino acids. The CDR3 coding sequence is TGTGCCAGCAGCCAGACAGGGGGCTTATCCGGGGAGCTGTTTTTT. This codes for CASSQTGGLSGELFF.

This sequence joins TRBV10-3 and TRBJ1-1; TRBD1 aligns across 7 bases. The CDR3 loop spans 15 amino acids. CDR1 and CDR2 from the germline V gene are ENHRY and SYGVKD. The V and J ends lost 5 bases and 2 bases, in that order; junction bases with no gene match: 8. The CDR3 loop reads CAISKDRASNTEAFF. CDR3 sequence (DNA): TGTGCCATCAGTAAAGACAGGGCGTCTAACACTGAAGCTTTCTTT.

V and J are TRBV7-3 and TRBJ2-1, with a weak D call TRBD2 (5 bases). The CDR3 is made up of 14 amino acids. The ends were cut back, 0 bases at V and 3 bases at J, with 6 bases in the middle. CDR1 SGHTA and CDR2 FQGTGA come from the germline V gene. Here the CDR3 DNA reads TGTGCCAGCAGCTTAACTAGCGACTACAATGAGCAGTTCTTC. Amino acid sequence: CASSLTSDYNEQFF.

In its sample, this clonotype ranks as medium-sized. The chain is built from TRBV6-1 and TRBJ2-5; D call uncertain. With 2 bases removed from V and 5 bases from J, the gap between germline ends came to 9 bases. Germline loops: CDR1 MNHNS, CDR2 SASEGT. The CDR3 length is 13 residues. The CDR3 loop is CASSESRRETQYF. DNA of the CDR3: TGTGCCAGCAGTGAATCCAGGCGGGAGACCCAGTACTTC.

The J gene is TRBJ2-5, the V gene TRBV4-1; 7 nucleotides agree with TRBD2. The junction had 8 bases not matched to a gene; V was cut back by 0 bases and J by 7 bases. Germline values: CDR1 MGHRA, CDR2 YSYEKL. There are 15 residues in the CDR3. The CDR3, as DNA: TGCGCCAGCAGCCAAGATCGATCGGGCGGGGGGACCCAGTACTTC. This translates into CASSQDRSGGGTQYF.

The sample holds a few counts of this clonotype. V is TRBV6-4 and J is TRBJ2-3; D not resolved. The CDR3 is 16 amino acids. Trimming removed 4 bases at V and 0 bases at J, with 14 bases between. Germline assignment: CDR1 MRHNA and CDR2 SNTAGT. This CDR3 is CASSGVTKPSTDTQYF. The CDR3 bases are TGTGCCAGCAGTGGGGTGACAAAGCCAAGCACAGATACGCAGTATTTT.